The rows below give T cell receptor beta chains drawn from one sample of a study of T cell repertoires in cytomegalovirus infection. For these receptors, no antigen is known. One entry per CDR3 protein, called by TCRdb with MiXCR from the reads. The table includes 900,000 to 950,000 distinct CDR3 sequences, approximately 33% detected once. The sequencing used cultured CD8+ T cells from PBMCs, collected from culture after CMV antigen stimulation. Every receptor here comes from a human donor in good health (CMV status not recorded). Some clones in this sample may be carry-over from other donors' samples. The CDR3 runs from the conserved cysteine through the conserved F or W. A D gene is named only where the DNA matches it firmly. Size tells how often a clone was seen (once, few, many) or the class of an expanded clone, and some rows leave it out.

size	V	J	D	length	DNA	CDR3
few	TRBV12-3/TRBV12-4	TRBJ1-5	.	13	TGTGCCAGCAGTTTCACAGGGAAGCAGCCCCAGCATTTT	CASSFTGKQPQHF
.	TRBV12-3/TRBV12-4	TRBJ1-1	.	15	TGTGCCAGCAGCTCCCAACAGGGCCCGAACACTGAAGCTTTCTTT	CASSSQQGPNTEAFF
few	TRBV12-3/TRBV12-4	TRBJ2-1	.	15	TGTGCCAGCAGCACAAACAGTGCCCGTTACAATGAGCAGTTCTTC	CASSTNSARYNEQFF
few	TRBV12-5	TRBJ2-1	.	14	TGTGCTAGTGGTTTGGTACCCGGCGTCAATGAGCAGTTCTTC	CASGLVPGVNEQFF
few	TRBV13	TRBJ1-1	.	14	TGTGCCAGCAGCCCCGGGGGGAGATGGACTGAAGCTTTCTTT	CASSPGGRWTEAFF
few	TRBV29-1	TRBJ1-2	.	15	TGCAGCGTTGTGACAGTCACTATGGCCTCCTATGGCTACACCTTC	CSVVTVTMASYGYTF
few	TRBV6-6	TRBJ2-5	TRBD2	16	TGTGCCAGCAGTTACTCGCCTAGCGGATACCAAGAGACCCAGTACTTC	CASSYSPSGYQETQYF
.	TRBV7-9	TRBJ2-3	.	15	TGTGCCAGCAGCTTTGGGCAGGGGATCACAGATACGCAGTATTTT	CASSFGQGITDTQYF
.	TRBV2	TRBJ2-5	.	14	TGTGCCAGCAGTGATCAGGGACCACAAGAGACCCAGTACTTC	CASSDQGPQETQYF
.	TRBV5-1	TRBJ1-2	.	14	TGCGCCAGCAGGGGCGAGGGGGTCAACTATGGCTACACCTTC	CASRGEGVNYGYTF
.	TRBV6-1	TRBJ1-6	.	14	TGTGCCAGCAGTGGAGCTGGGGTTAATTCACCCCTCCACTTT	CASSGAGVNSPLHF
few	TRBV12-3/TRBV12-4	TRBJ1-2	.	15	TGTGCCAGCAGTTTCGGGGGTGACTCAAACTATGGCTACACCTTC	CASSFGGDSNYGYTF
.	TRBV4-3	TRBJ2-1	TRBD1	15	TGCGCCAGCAGCCAAGACTGGACAGGCTACAATGAGCAGTTCTTC	CASSQDWTGYNEQFF
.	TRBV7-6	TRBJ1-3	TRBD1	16	TGTGCCAGCAGCCTCCGGACAGGGAGCTCTGGAAACACCATATGTTTT	CASSLRTGSSGNTICF
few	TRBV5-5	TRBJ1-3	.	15	TGTGCCAGCAGCTTTGAGGGGAGCTCTGGAAACACCATATATTTT	CASSFEGSSGNTIYF
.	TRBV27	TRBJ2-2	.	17	TGTGCCAGCAGTTTAATTGGGGGTCAAAGCCCGCCCGGGGAGCTGTTTTTT	CASSLIGGQSPPGELFF
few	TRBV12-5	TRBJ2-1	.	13	TGTGCTAGTGGTTCTTTGGGCTGGCGGGGGCAGTTCTTC	CASGSLGWRGQFF
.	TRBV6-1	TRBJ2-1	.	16	TGTGCCAGCAGCTATACAGGGCCTAGCTCCTACAATGAGCAGTTCTTC	CASSYTGPSSYNEQFF
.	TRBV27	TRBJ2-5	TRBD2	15	TGTGCCAGCAGTTCCCCCGGTGCGGGGGGACCGGTCCAGTACTTC	CASSSPGAGGPVQYF
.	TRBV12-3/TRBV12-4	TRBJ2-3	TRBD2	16	TGTGCCAGCAGTTTACTCCAGCGGGGGCTGACAGATACGCAGTATTTT	CASSLLQRGLTDTQYF
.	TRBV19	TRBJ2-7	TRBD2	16	TGTGCCAGTAGTATCGGACTAGCGGGGAGCCCCTACGAGCAGTACTTC	CASSIGLAGSPYEQYF
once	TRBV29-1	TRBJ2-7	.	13	TGCAGCGTTCTATCAGGGACCCGCTACGAGCAGTACTTC	CSVLSGTRYEQYF
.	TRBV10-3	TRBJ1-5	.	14	TGTGCCATCAGTGAACGTTCGGGGGATCAGCCCCAGCATTTT	CAISERSGDQPQHF
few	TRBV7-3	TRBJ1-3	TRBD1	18	TGTGCCAGCAGCCCAACCCGGGACAGGGACACTCTGGAAAACACCATATATTTT	CASSPTRDRDTLENTIYF
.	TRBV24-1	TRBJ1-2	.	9	TGTGCCACCACACCAAGCTACACCTTC	CATTPSYTF